This T cell receptor beta chain stems from a study of human T cells and chemical hapten exposure. The study's findings and limits: Healthy people's immune response may differ from that of the donors, who had alopecia.

TCRdb passed the RACE reads through MiXCR, listing each CDR3 protein once. Among approximately 82,000 distinct CDR3 sequences listed, roughly a tenth were seen once. On this clonotype itself: Antigen unknown.

The time point here: patch test 1, 2 weeks after DPC sensitization. Treatment: therapeutic diphenylcyclopropenone sensitization with weekly scalp DPC. This CDR3 is built from 14 residues. V was pared by 5 bases and J by 6 bases, with 9 bases of the junction left unmatched. Germline values: CDR1 MDHEN, CDR2 SYDVKM. V usage is TRBV28 and J usage is TRBJ2-7; TRBD2 aligns across 8 bases. This sequence was found in a man aged 35 to 55 with alopecia areata. Some clones in this sample may be carry-over from other donors' samples. Sample: whole blood, taken in connection with sensitization to the hapten diphenylcyclopropenone (DPC). CDR3: CASSPGAGVFEQYF. As DNA, the CDR3 is TGTGCCAGCAGTCCTGGAGCGGGAGTGTTCGAGCAGTACTTC. The full variable domain, in which reference TRBV28 and TRBJ2-7 provide the parts outside the CDR3, is DVKVTQSSRYLVKRTGEKVFLECVQDMDHENMFWYRQDPGLGLRLIYFSYDVKMKEKGDIPEGYSVSREKKERFSLILESASTNQTSMYLCASSPGAGVFEQYFGPGTRLTVT.